This T cell receptor (beta chain) was documented in a study of T cell responses to AZD1222 COVID-19 vaccine. Study findings and constraints: Unmutated variant regions are reportedly the target of nearly half of TCRs that are spike-specific. Repertoire collection took place solely once the T cell response had peaked. A mostly white British donor set with more females was recruited, and clonal diversity was possibly underestimated. Across the whole spike, CD4 TCRs peaked at regions 160-218 and 743-854.

Clones were sequenced by immunoSEQ multiplex PCR, and TCRdb holds only the in-frame ones, with some missing. The table records 150,000 or so clones, around four fifths of them present only once. Points on this clone: Antigen: not known.

This CDR3 is 16 amino acids long. V gave up 5 bases and J gave up 3 bases; unmatched junction bases: 5. Germline V gene lookup returns CDR1 SEHNR and CDR2 FQNEAQ (reference sequence). The chain is built from TRBV7-9 and TRBJ2-3, with TRBD2 identical over 13 bases. This clonotype originated in an adult in good health. Material: peripheral blood, obtained on day 0 of MenACWY control vaccination. DNA of the CDR3: TGTGCCAGCAGCCCGGGGACTAGCGGGATGACAGATACGCAGTATTTT. Residues: CASSPGTSGMTDTQYF.